Below, 14 T cell receptor beta chains from the same sample are listed, as sequenced in a study of T cell responses to AZD1222 COVID-19 vaccine. Sequencing was performed with immunoSEQ multiplex PCR; in TCRdb, only in-frame clones are kept and a portion is missing. Of some 110,000 clones in the sample, around 90% were seen once. This specimen was peripheral blood, taken 28 days after the second AZD1222 dose. The receptors shown here come from an adult who received the AZD1222 COVID-19 vaccine.

The rearrangement uses TRBV11-3 and TRBJ2-7; TRBD1 is a possible D gene (6 bases). The CDR3 runs 15 residues. Trimming left V 3 bases short and J 6 bases short, with 18 bases between. Germline assignment: CDR1 SGHNT and CDR2 YENEEA. The CDR3 nucleotides read TGTGCCAGCAGCTTCTCGGCAGGGGTTGGCGGCGAGCAGTACTTC. Residues: CASSFSAGVGGEQYF.

This chain joins TRBV4-1 and TRBJ1-5; D possibly corresponds to TRBD1 (6 bases). V dropped 5 bases and J dropped 1 base, with 12 bases sitting between them. The CDR3 totals 15 residues. CDR1 and CDR2 (germline): MGHRA, YSYEKL. In DNA form, the CDR3 reads TGCGCCAGCAGCGAAGGGGGAGGCAGCAATCAGCCCCAGCATTTT. Its protein product is CASSEGGGSNQPQHF.

The chain uses TRBV18 and TRBJ1-2; 7 nucleotides align to TRBD1. Per the germline V gene, CDR1 is KGHSH and CDR2 is LQKENI. The length of the CDR3 is 13 residues. With V trimmed by 4 bases and J by 6 bases, 5 bases remained unmatched. The CDR3 sequence: CASSQTGDNGYTF. The CDR3 DNA follows: TGTGCCAGCTCACAAACAGGGGATAATGGCTACACCTTC.

The chain uses TRBV24-1 and TRBJ1-4; 7 bases line up with TRBD1. Germline V lookup: CDR1 KGHDR, CDR2 SFDVKD. The CDR3 runs to 15 residues. Losses at the gene ends were 4 bases for V and 8 bases for J; bases not matched to a gene: 9. The CDR3 region has the DNA TGTGCCACCAGTGACCCGACAGGGTCAGGCGAAAAACTGTTTTTT. Translating gives CATSDPTGSGEKLFF.

This chain joins TRBV4-3 and TRBJ2-7, with 8 bases identical to TRBD2. Germline V gene sequence: CDR1 LGHNA, CDR2 YSLEER. This CDR3 has 16 amino acids. The junction had 4 bases not matched to a gene; V was cut back by 0 bases and J by 0 bases. The CDR3 spells CASSQDQGTSSYEQYF. The CDR3 region has the DNA TGCGCCAGCAGCCAAGACCAGGGGACTAGCTCCTACGAGCAGTACTTC.

The chain carries TRBV7-9 and TRBJ2-7, with D possibly being TRBD1 or TRBD2 (6 bases each). V shed 5 bases and J shed 2 bases, with 13 bases lying between them. Germline lookup yields CDR1 SEHNR and CDR2 FQNEAQ (reference sequence). CDR3 length: 14 amino acids. In DNA form, the CDR3 reads TGTGCCAGCAGCGTCAGGGGAGGAACCTACGAGCAGTACTTC. It codes for CASSVRGGTYEQYF.

The chain carries TRBV24-1 and TRBJ1-1, with D possibly matching TRBD1 (5 bases). Deletions cut 1 base from V and 7 bases from J, with 9 bases between. In germline, CDR1 is KGHDR, CDR2 SFDVKD. The CDR3 is 13 residues long. In nucleotides, the CDR3 is TGTGCCACCAGTGATTTTGAGGGGCTTGAAGCTTTCTTT. Protein sequence: CATSDFEGLEAFF.

This chain connects TRBV6-4 to TRBJ2-2; D possibly corresponds to TRBD2 (6 bases). The CDR3 is 16 residues long. Between the trimmed V and J ends, which lost 4 bases and 4 bases, there was a span of 16 bases. The germline gives CDR1 MRHNA, CDR2 SNTAGT. This chain's CDR3 is CASSAASGTFTGELFF. DNA for the CDR3: TGTGCCAGCAGTGCAGCTTCCGGGACTTTCACCGGGGAGCTGTTTTTT.

The chain uses TRBV5-1 and TRBJ1-1; 7 nucleotides line up with TRBD1. Germline V gene sequence: CDR1 SGHRS, CDR2 YFSETQ. This CDR3 is 14 amino acids long. V shed 5 bases and J 6 bases; nucleotides not matched to a gene: 10. The CDR3: CASSLEGAVAEAFF. The CDR3, as DNA: TGCGCCAGCAGTCTCGAGGGGGCGGTGGCTGAAGCTTTCTTT.

The chain has TRBV29-1 and TRBJ1-1; D remains unclear. Per the germline V gene, CDR1 is SQVTM and CDR2 is ANQGSEA. V shed 2 bases and J shed 0 bases, with 7 bases lying between them. The CDR3 runs 13 residues. This CDR3 reads CSVEPYVNTEAFF. The CDR3 DNA follows: TGCAGCGTTGAACCCTATGTGAACACTGAAGCTTTCTTT.

This chain connects TRBV5-5 to TRBJ2-2, with TRBD1 matching over 7 bases. The CDR3 is 16 residues long. After removal of 3 bases from V and 4 bases from J, the junction contained 9 bases not matched to a gene. Germline V gene data show CDR1 as SGHKS and CDR2 as YYEKEE (reference sequence). The CDR3 DNA reads as TGTGCCAGCAGCTCAGAAGACAGGGTAGTCACCGGGGAGCTGTTTTTT. Its protein product is CASSSEDRVVTGELFF.

The rearrangement uses TRBV12-3 or TRBV12-4 and TRBJ2-4; a weak D match, TRBD1 (5 bases). Trimming removed 6 bases from V and 3 bases from J, with 9 bases in between. This CDR3 has 13 residues. The CDR3, as DNA: TGTGCCAGCAGGGGGCAGGGCAAAAACATTCAGTACTTC. It is translated as CASRGQGKNIQYF.

This clone was counted a few times. The chain links TRBV27 to TRBJ1-5, with D possibly TRBD1 on 5 matching bases. CDR1 is MNHEY, CDR2 SMNVEV, per germline (reference sequence). V was cut by 3 bases and J by 3 bases, with 12 bases left in between. This CDR3 contains 15 residues. DNA of the CDR3: TGTGCCAGCAGTTTTGAGGGGTCTCCCAATCAGCCCCAGCATTTT. Its translation is CASSFEGSPNQPQHF.

The CDR3 DNA sequence: TGCGCCAGCAGCTTGGTCGGGGGGGCTCTCGACAATGAGCAGTTCTTC. Translation: CASSLVGGALDNEQFF. V and J are TRBV5-1 and TRBJ2-1; 8 bases agree with TRBD2. CDR3 length equals 16 residues. The junction had 7 bases not matched to a gene; V was cut back by 0 bases and J by 5 bases. Germline V gene sequence: CDR1 SGHRS, CDR2 YFSETQ.